These 29 T cell receptor beta chains share one sample of origin, sequenced in a study of graft-versus-host responses after intestinal transplantation. TCRdb's copy holds only in-frame clones and misses some; the assay was immunoSEQ multiplex PCR. Altogether tens of thousands of clones are present, roughly nine tenths being singletons, with the ten largest covering approximately 4%. The source material was PBMCs, sampled 524 days after transplant. These receptors all come from a human patient who received an intestinal transplant, so some T cells may come from the graft donor.

V and J are TRBV19 and TRBJ2-7, with D unclear. V lost 1 base and J 2 bases, leaving 12 bases between the germline ends. CDR1 and CDR2 (germline): LNHDA, SQIVND (reference sequence). The CDR3 runs 15 residues. CDR3 sequence: CASSIGVWKAYEQYF. CDR3 nucleotides: TGTGCCAGTAGTATAGGTGTCTGGAAGGCCTACGAGCAGTACTTC.

V is TRBV19 and J is TRBJ2-1; tentative D call: TRBD1 (6 bases). V gave up 3 bases and J gave up 4 bases, with 13 bases separating them. CDR1 is LNHDA and CDR2 is SQIVND in the germline V gene (reference sequence). CDR3 length: 15 amino acids. CDR3 sequence: CASSMTPRGYNEQFF. In DNA, the CDR3 is TGTGCCAGTAGTATGACTCCAAGGGGGTACAATGAGCAGTTCTTC. Filled out from reference TRBV19 and TRBJ2-1, the complete variable domain reads DGGITQSPKYLFRKEGQNVTLSCEQNLNHDAMYWYRQDPGQGLRLIYYSQIVNDFQKGDIAEGYSVSREKKESFPLTVTSAQKNPTAFYLCASSMTPRGYNEQFFGPGTRLTVL.

A few counts support this clone. This chain links TRBV14 with TRBJ2-3, with TRBD1 identical over 7 bases. The V and J ends lost 3 bases and 1 base, in that order; junction bases with no gene match: 10. This CDR3 comprises 17 residues. Germline V gene data show CDR1 as SGHDN and CDR2 as FVKESK. The CDR3 reads CASSHHLGQDRTDTQYF. CDR3 in DNA: TGTGCCAGCAGCCACCACCTCGGACAGGACCGCACAGATACGCAGTATTTT. The full variable domain, in which reference TRBV14 and TRBJ2-3 provide the parts outside the CDR3, is EAGVTQFPSHSVIEKGQTVTLRCDPISGHDNLYWYRRVMGKEIKFLLHFVKESKQDESGMPNNRFLAERTGGTYSTLKVQPAELEDSGVYFCASSHHLGQDRTDTQYFGPGTRLTVL.

V and J are TRBV27 and TRBJ2-1; D remains ambiguous. Germline CDR1 reads MNHEY; CDR2 reads SMNVEV (reference sequence). This CDR3 spans 15 amino acids. Trimming took off 2 bases at V and 0 bases at J, with 8 bases between the two ends. For the CDR3, the DNA is TGTGCCAGCAGTTTAATGGAGAGCTCCTACAATGAGCAGTTCTTC. It is translated as CASSLMESSYNEQFF.

This chain connects TRBV11-1 to TRBJ1-1; TRBD1 is a possible D gene (5 bases). The CDR3 length is 16 residues. Germline V gene data show CDR1 as SGHAT and CDR2 as FQDESV (reference sequence). V shed 5 bases and J shed 1 base, with 17 bases lying between them. Written as DNA, the CDR3 is TGTGCCAGCAGCCTACTCGGAGCCGGGGGGAACACTGAAGCTTTCTTT. Translated, it gives CASSLLGAGGNTEAFF.

The chain is built from TRBV28 and TRBJ1-2, with D perhaps matching TRBD1 (6 bases). CDR3 length equals 13 residues. The germline V gene has CDR1 MDHEN and CDR2 SYDVKM. V lost 5 bases and J 8 bases, leaving 15 bases between the germline ends. CDR3 DNA sequence: TGTGCCAGCAGTAGTACAGGGCCCCACGGCTACACCTTC. Translated, it gives CASSSTGPHGYTF.

The genes are TRBV16 and TRBJ2-3, with a possible D match to TRBD1 (6 bases). Between the trimmed V and J ends, which lost 0 bases and 4 bases, there was a span of 14 bases. Germline CDR1 is KGHSY and CDR2 is FQNENV. The CDR3 covers 16 residues. The CDR3: CASSQSQGTSPDTQYF. CDR3 sequence (DNA): TGTGCCAGCAGCCAATCACAGGGTACCTCACCAGATACGCAGTATTTT.

The chain recombines TRBV28 with TRBJ1-6; D perhaps matches TRBD1 (5 bases). V was pared by 4 bases and J by 8 bases, with 18 bases between. Germline assignment: CDR1 MDHEN and CDR2 SYDVKM. CDR3 length: 16 amino acids. CDR3 residues: CASSSGDLRGDSPLHF. The CDR3 region has the DNA TGTGCCAGCAGTTCCGGGGACCTCAGAGGGGATTCACCCCTCCACTTT.

V is TRBV7-6 and J is TRBJ1-6, with a tentative D call TRBD1 (6 bases). Trimming pared 2 bases from V and 5 bases from J, leaving 19 bases between. CDR3 length: 18 residues. Germline values: CDR1 SGHVS, CDR2 FNYEAQ. CDR3 sequence reads: CASSLKQGGKTHNSPLHF. CDR3 DNA: TGTGCCAGCAGCTTAAAACAGGGAGGAAAAACCCATAATTCACCCCTCCACTTT.

The CDR3 DNA reads as TGTGCCACCAGCAGAGGGAGTGGCAATCAGCCCCAGCATTTT. Its translation: CATSRGSGNQPQHF. V usage is TRBV15 and J usage is TRBJ1-5; unclear D gene. V was cut by 1 base and J by 2 bases, with 6 bases left in between. CDR1 and CDR2 from the germline V gene are LNHNV and YYDKDF (reference sequence). The CDR3 length is 14 residues.

V usage is TRBV5-1 and J usage is TRBJ2-5; 8 nucleotides match TRBD2. The V segment lost 4 bases and the J segment 5 bases; nucleotides outside the gene matches: 4. This CDR3 comprises 13 residues. Looked up from germline, CDR1 is SGHRS and CDR2 is YFSETQ. The CDR3 DNA sequence: TGCGCCAGCAGCACGGGACTAGTGGAGACCCAGTACTTC. The encoded protein is CASSTGLVETQYF. The variable domain in full, completed from reference TRBV5-1 and TRBJ2-5, reads KAGVTQTPRYLIKTRGQQVTLSCSPISGHRSVSWYQQTPGQGLQFLFEYFSETQRNKGNFPGRFSGRQFSNSRSEMNVSTLELGDSALYLCASSTGLVETQYFGPGTRLLVL.

The chain links TRBV4-2 to TRBJ2-1, with no clear D. Germline V gene data show CDR1 as LGHNA and CDR2 as YNFKEQ. Trimming shortened V by 0 bases and J by 1 base, and 10 bases separated the two germline ends. The CDR3 consists of 16 residues. Here the CDR3 DNA reads TGTGCCAGCAGCCAAGAGAGGAGTGATTCCTACAATGAGCAGTTCTTC. This gives the protein CASSQERSDSYNEQFF.

The V gene is TRBV30, the J gene TRBJ2-7, with D unresolved. V was trimmed by 1 base and J by 3 bases, leaving 13 bases between them. This CDR3 is 14 amino acids long. Per the germline V gene, CDR1 is GTSNPN and CDR2 is SVGIG (reference sequence). As DNA, the CDR3 is TGTGCCTGGAGTGAAAGGCGAACAAACTACGAGCAGTACTTC. Residues: CAWSERRTNYEQYF. The variable domain in full, with the rest retrieved from reference TRBV30 and TRBJ2-7, is SQTIHQWPATLVQPVGSPLSLECTVEGTSNPNLYWYRQAAGRGLQLLFYSVGIGQISSEVPQNLSASRPQDRQFILSSKKLLLSDSGFYLCAWSERRTNYEQYFGPGTRLTVT.

This chain connects TRBV5-4 to TRBJ2-5, with D perhaps TRBD1 or TRBD2 (5 bases each). The end of the DNA aligns better with TRBJ2-7, so the J call may be wrong. The CDR3 covers 14 residues. Germline V lookup: CDR1 SGHNT, CDR2 YYREEE (reference sequence). The CDR3 DNA follows: TGTGCCAGCAGCCCCCCAGGGAGTTTCTACGAGCAGTACTTC. This sequence encodes CASSPPGSFYEQYF.

V usage is TRBV6-1 and J usage is TRBJ2-1; 8 bases agree with TRBD2. Germline CDR1 reads MNHNS; CDR2 reads SASEGT. After removal of 6 bases from V and 4 bases from J, the junction contained 8 bases not matched to a gene. This CDR3 has 15 amino acids. CDR3 region: CASSPLGLGYNEQFF. The CDR3 DNA sequence: TGTGCCAGCAGCCCATTGGGACTAGGATACAATGAGCAGTTCTTC.

The chain combines TRBV7-9 with TRBJ1-3, with 7 bases identical to TRBD1. From germline, CDR1 is SEHNR and CDR2 FQNEAQ (reference sequence). Trimming took 6 bases from V and 4 from J; bases not matched to a gene: 9. The CDR3 contains 15 residues. CDR3 sequence: CASRNTGETGNTIYF. CDR3 bases: TGTGCCAGCAGGAATACAGGGGAAACCGGAAACACCATATATTTT.

The chain employs TRBV6-6 and TRBJ1-2; D gene ambiguous. CDR3 length equals 13 residues. In germline, CDR1 is MNHNY, CDR2 SVGAGI (reference sequence). V lost 0 bases, J lost 6 bases, and 8 bases lay in between. The CDR3 bases are TGTGCCAGCAGTTACTCGAGCGGGAATGGCTACACCTTC. This codes for CASSYSSGNGYTF.

J is TRBJ2-7 and V is TRBV14; D not resolved. V shed 4 bases and J shed 2 bases, with 12 bases lying between them. Germline V gene data show CDR1 as SGHDN and CDR2 as FVKESK. The CDR3 has 14 residues. The CDR3 nucleotides are TGTGCCAGCAGCCCTACCCTGAAACCCTACGAGCAGTACTTC. It yields the protein CASSPTLKPYEQYF.

The chain couples TRBV6-1 to TRBJ2-7; the D gene is possibly TRBD2 (5 bases). Between the trimmed V and J ends, which lost 5 bases and 5 bases, there was a span of 19 bases. There are 15 residues in the CDR3. Germline values: CDR1 MNHNS, CDR2 SASEGT. CDR3 amino acids: CASSPREGPRDEQYF. As DNA, the CDR3 is TGTGCCAGCAGTCCTAGGGAAGGGCCGAGGGACGAGCAGTACTTC.

This clone came up once. The chain uses TRBV30 and TRBJ2-2; weak D call: TRBD2 (6 bases). Trimming removed 4 bases at V and 4 bases at J, with 16 bases between. This CDR3 has 15 residues. The germline gives CDR1 GTSNPN, CDR2 SVGIG (reference sequence). CDR3 sequence reads: CAWKVRGVATGELFF. CDR3 in DNA: TGTGCCTGGAAGGTTCGCGGGGTGGCCACCGGGGAGCTGTTTTTT.

The chain combines TRBV7-9 with TRBJ2-7; no clear D gene. V was cut by 4 bases and J by 3 bases, with 7 bases left in between. Germline values: CDR1 SEHNR, CDR2 FQNEAQ (reference sequence). This CDR3 comprises 12 residues. For the CDR3, the DNA is TGTGCCAGCAGCTCAAAAGGCTACGAGCAGTACTTC. This gives the protein CASSSKGYEQYF.

The gene calls are TRBV7-3 and TRBJ2-3; 8 positions agree with TRBD2. Germline CDR1 and CDR2: SGHTA and FQGTGA. V shed 5 bases and J 2 bases; nucleotides not matched to a gene: 21. This CDR3 region has 20 residues. The CDR3 bases are TGTGCCAGCAGCCACCGCCTAAATAGCGGGGCGGACTCCTTCACAGATACGCAGTATTTT. This codes for CASSHRLNSGADSFTDTQYF.

About this clone: This specimen includes other DNA sequences encoding the same CDR3. The chain has TRBV9 and TRBJ2-1; D is undetermined. There are 11 residues in the CDR3. Per the germline V gene, CDR1 is SGDLS and CDR2 is YYNGEE. Deletions cut 0 bases from V and 9 bases from J, with 4 bases between. The CDR3 loop reads CASSVGSEQFF. The CDR3 coding sequence is TGTGCCAGCAGCGTAGGGTCTGAGCAGTTCTTC.

On this clone itself: Germline and junction disagree at one end, which may indicate a read error. V gene TRBV2 combines with J gene TRBJ2-1; 7 nucleotides match TRBD1. The CDR3 is 13 residues long. Germline V gives CDR1 SNHLY, CDR2 FYNNEI. The CDR3 loop reads CASSGQGYKEQFF. DNA of the CDR3: TGTGCCAGCAGTGGACAGGGATACAAGGAGCAGTTCTTC.

This chain joins TRBV29-1 and TRBJ1-1; TRBD1 might be the D (5 bases). Germline V CDR1 and CDR2: SQVTM, ANQGSEA. CDR3 size: 15 residues. V was pared by 1 base and J by 5 bases, with 17 bases between. As DNA, the CDR3 is TGCAGCGTTGAAGGGGGGTCTACAATTGCTACTGAAGCTTTCTTT. Translated, it gives CSVEGGSTIATEAFF.

The rearrangement uses TRBV2 and TRBJ2-3; unclear D gene. The ends were cut back, 2 bases at V and 6 bases at J, with 9 bases in the middle. CDR3 length: 13 amino acids. Per germline, CDR1 SNHLY and CDR2 FYNNEI. CDR3 sequence: CASSELPFDTQYF. The CDR3 region has the DNA TGTGCCAGCAGTGAACTTCCCTTTGATACGCAGTATTTT. Filled out from reference TRBV2 and TRBJ2-3, the complete variable domain reads EPEVTQTPSHQVTQMGQEVILRCVPISNHLYFYWYRQILGQKVEFLVSFYNNEISEKSEIFDDQFSVERPDGSNFTLKIRSTKLEDSAMYFCASSELPFDTQYFGPGTRLTVL.

This clone came up once. V and J are TRBV2 and TRBJ2-1, with D unclear. V was shortened by 6 bases and J by 0 bases, with 15 bases between the two germline ends. Per the germline V gene, CDR1 is SNHLY and CDR2 is FYNNEI. CDR3 size: 16 residues. This chain's CDR3 is CASRPPGSSSYNEQFF. CDR3 bases: TGTGCCAGCAGACCTCCTGGGTCGAGCTCCTACAATGAGCAGTTCTTC.

This clone was detected a few times. The chain has TRBV18 and TRBJ2-7; D possibly uses TRBD1 or TRBD2 (5 bases each). The CDR3 is made up of 14 amino acids. Germline CDR1 is KGHSH and CDR2 is LQKENI. V shed 2 bases and J shed 1 base, with 9 bases lying between them. CDR3 amino acids: CASSPGTVSYEQYF. The CDR3 DNA sequence: TGTGCCAGCTCACCAGGGACGGTTTCCTACGAGCAGTACTTC.

This sequence joins TRBV6-5 and TRBJ2-1; 9 nucleotides agree with TRBD2. The CDR3 has 15 residues. Germline V gene data show CDR1 as MNHEY and CDR2 as SVGAGI. V lost 6 bases to trimming and J lost 13 bases; unmatched junction nucleotides: 16. CDR3 nucleotides: TGTGCCAGCAGCTGGGTCCCCGGGGTAGCGGGAGTTCAGTTCTTC. Protein sequence: CASSWVPGVAGVQFF.